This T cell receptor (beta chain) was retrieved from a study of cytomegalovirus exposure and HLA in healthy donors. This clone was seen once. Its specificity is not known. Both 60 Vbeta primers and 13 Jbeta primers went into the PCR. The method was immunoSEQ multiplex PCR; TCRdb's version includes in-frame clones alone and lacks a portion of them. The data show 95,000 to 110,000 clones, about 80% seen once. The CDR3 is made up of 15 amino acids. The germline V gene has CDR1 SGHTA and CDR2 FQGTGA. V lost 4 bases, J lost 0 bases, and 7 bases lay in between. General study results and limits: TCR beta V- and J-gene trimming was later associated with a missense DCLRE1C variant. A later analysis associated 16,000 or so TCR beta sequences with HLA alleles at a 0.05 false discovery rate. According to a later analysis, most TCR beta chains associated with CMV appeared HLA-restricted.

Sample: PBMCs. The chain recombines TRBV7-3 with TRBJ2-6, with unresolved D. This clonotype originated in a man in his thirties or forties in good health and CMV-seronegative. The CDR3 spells CASSYSTSGANVLTF. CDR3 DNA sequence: TGTGCCAGCAGCTACTCTACCTCTGGGGCCAACGTCCTGACTTTC.